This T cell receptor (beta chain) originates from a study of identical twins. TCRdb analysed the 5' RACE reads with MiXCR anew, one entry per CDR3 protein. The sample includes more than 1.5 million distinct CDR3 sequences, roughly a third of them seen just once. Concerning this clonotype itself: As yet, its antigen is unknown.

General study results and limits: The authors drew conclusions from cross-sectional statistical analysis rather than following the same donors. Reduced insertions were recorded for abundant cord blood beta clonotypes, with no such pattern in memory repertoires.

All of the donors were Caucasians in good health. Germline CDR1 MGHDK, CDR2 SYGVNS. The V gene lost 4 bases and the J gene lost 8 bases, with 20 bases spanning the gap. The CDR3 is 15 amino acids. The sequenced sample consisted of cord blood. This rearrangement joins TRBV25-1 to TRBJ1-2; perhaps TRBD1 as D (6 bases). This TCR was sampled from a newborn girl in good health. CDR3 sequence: CASSGGTFDLRGYTF. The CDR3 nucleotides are TGTGCCAGCAGTGGGGGGACATTCGATCTGAGGGGCTACACCTTC.